One and the same sample provided the 8 T cell receptor beta chains below, sequenced in a study of shared clonotypes between healthy human individuals. TCRdb keeps only in-frame clones here, not all; method: immunoSEQ multiplex PCR. The data contain roughly 1,100,000 clones, approximately 76% of them singletons. Sequencing was carried out using memory CD4+ T cells sorted from blood. Subset noted: CD45RA-negative fraction. The source is a man younger than 30 in good health.

The V and J genes are TRBV7-9 and TRBJ1-2; no firm D call. The CDR3 loop spans 12 amino acids. V was cut by 5 bases and J by 6 bases, with 10 bases left in between. Germline lookup yields CDR1 SEHNR and CDR2 FQNEAQ (reference sequence). The CDR3 loop reads CASSPNLDGYTF. For the CDR3, the DNA is TGTGCCAGCAGCCCCAATTTGGATGGCTACACCTTC.

The chain links TRBV5-4 to TRBJ2-2; 15 bases match TRBD2. There are 18 residues in the CDR3. The germline gives CDR1 SGHNT, CDR2 YYREEE (reference sequence). V lost 5 bases to trimming and J lost 1 base; unmatched junction nucleotides: 6. CDR3 coding DNA: TGTGCCAGCAGAGATGGGACTAGCGGGGGGTGGAACACCGGGGAGCTGTTTTTT. Its translation: CASRDGTSGGWNTGELFF.

This chain joins TRBV5-1 and TRBJ2-7, with 11 bases matching TRBD2. There are 17 residues in the CDR3. Germline values: CDR1 SGHRS, CDR2 YFSETQ. V dropped 4 bases and J dropped 2; count of bases not matched to a gene: 11. Here the CDR3 reads CASSTSSGTSGTYEQYF. In DNA, the CDR3 is TGCGCCAGCAGCACCTCCTCCGGGACTAGCGGTACCTACGAGCAGTACTTC.

This sequence joins TRBV25-1 and TRBJ2-3; no firm D call. V lost 5 bases, J lost 1 base, and 10 bases lay in between. Germline V gives CDR1 MGHDK, CDR2 SYGVNS. This CDR3 is built from 14 residues. CDR3 DNA: TGTGCCAGCAGTCCGTTTGGAGGCACAGATACGCAGTATTTT. Translated: CASSPFGGTDTQYF.

The chain has TRBV5-1 and TRBJ2-2; TRBD1 agrees at 7 bases. V trimming: 4 bases; J trimming: 7 bases; junction bases outside the gene matches: 4. CDR1 and CDR2 from the germline V gene are SGHRS and YFSETQ. The CDR3 totals 13 residues. Here the CDR3 reads CASSADRRGELFF. The CDR3 region has the DNA TGCGCCAGCAGCGCGGACAGGCGCGGGGAGCTGTTTTTT.

The chain has TRBV5-1 and TRBJ2-1; the match to TRBD2 covers 14 bases. The CDR3 contains 15 residues. V lost 4 bases, J lost 9 bases, and 6 bases stayed unmatched. Germline V gives CDR1 SGHRS, CDR2 YFSETQ. CDR3 bases: TGCGCCAGCAGCGTCGGGACTAGCGGGAGCGGTGAGCAGTTCTTC. Translated, it gives CASSVGTSGSGEQFF.

In the case of this clone: The sample contains more than one DNA sequence encoding this CDR3. J is TRBJ2-5 and V is TRBV7-6; D uncertain. The V end was cut by 1 base, the J end by 0 bases, with 6 bases between. CDR3 size: 14 residues. The germline V gene has CDR1 SGHVS and CDR2 FNYEAQ. CDR3 loop: CASSLETHQETQYF. The CDR3 DNA reads TGTGCCAGCAGCTTAGAGACTCACCAAGAGACCCAGTACTTC.

The CDR3 DNA sequence: TGTGCCAGCAGTTACTCTATCCAGACCTCCTACGAGCAGTACTTC. Amino acids: CASSYSIQTSYEQYF. The rearrangement links TRBV6-5 to TRBJ2-7; no reliable D call. Between the trimmed V and J ends, which lost 0 bases and 0 bases, there was a span of 9 bases. CDR3 length equals 15 residues. Germline assignment: CDR1 MNHEY and CDR2 SVGAGI.